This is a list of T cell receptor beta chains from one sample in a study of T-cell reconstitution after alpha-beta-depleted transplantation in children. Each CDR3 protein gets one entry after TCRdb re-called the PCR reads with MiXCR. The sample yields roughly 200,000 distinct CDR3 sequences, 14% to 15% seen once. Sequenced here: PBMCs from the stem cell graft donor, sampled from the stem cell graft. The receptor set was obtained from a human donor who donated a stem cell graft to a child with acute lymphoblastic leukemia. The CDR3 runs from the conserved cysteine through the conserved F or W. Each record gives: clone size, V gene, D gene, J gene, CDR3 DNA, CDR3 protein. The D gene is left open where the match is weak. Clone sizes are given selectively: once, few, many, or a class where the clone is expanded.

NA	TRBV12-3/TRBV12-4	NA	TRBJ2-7	TGTGCCAGCAGTTGGCGAGGGGTAGGGTACGAGCAGTACTTC	CASSWRGVGYEQYF
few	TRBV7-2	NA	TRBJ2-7	TGTGCCAGCAGCTTACCCGGGCTAGCCGATACCTACGAGCAGTACTTC	CASSLPGLADTYEQYF
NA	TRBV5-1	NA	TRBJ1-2	TGCGCCAGCAGCTTGACGACAGGCCCCTATGACGGCTACACCTTC	CASSLTTGPYDGYTF
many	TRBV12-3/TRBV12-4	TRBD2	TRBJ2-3	TGTGCCAGCACCGGGGAGGGGCTGCGCACAGATACGCAGTATTTT	CASTGEGLRTDTQYF
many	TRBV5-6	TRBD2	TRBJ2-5	TGTGCCAGCAGCTTGCAGTCTAGCGGGAACCAAGAGACCCAGTACTTC	CASSLQSSGNQETQYF
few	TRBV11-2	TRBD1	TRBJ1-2	TGTGCCAGCAGCTCACACCGGGACAGCGCTAACTATGGCTACACCTTC	CASSSHRDSANYGYTF
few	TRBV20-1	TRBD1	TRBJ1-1	TGCAGTGCTAGGGAAGGGGGCCTTTTGAACACTGAAGCTTTCTTT	CSAREGGLLNTEAFF
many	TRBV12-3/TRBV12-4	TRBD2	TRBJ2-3	TGTGCCAGCAGGGGACTAGCGGGACCCACAGATACGCAGTATTTT	CASRGLAGPTDTQYF
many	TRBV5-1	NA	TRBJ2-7	TGCGCCAGCACCTTATTCGACTGGGGGGAGCAGTACTTC	CASTLFDWGEQYF
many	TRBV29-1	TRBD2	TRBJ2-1	TGCAGCGCTCAACTAGCGGGAGGCCACAATGAGCAGTTCTTC	CSAQLAGGHNEQFF
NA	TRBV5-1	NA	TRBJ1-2	TGCGCCAGCAGCTTGGGAGGGCCACACTATGGCTACACCTTC	CASSLGGPHYGYTF
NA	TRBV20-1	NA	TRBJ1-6	TGCAGTGCTTCCGACAGACCAAGCTCCTATAATTCACCCCTCCACTTT	CSASDRPSSYNSPLHF
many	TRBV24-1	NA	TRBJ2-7	TGTGCCACCAGTCTCCGTGAGCCACACCTGCTCTACGAGCAGTACTTC	CATSLREPHLLYEQYF
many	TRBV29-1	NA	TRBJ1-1	TGCAGCGTGCGGACAGCCCTGGGCTCTGAAGCTTTCTTT	CSVRTALGSEAFF
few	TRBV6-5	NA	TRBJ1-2	TGTGCCACCACCACCATGATGGGTGGCTACACCTTC	CATTTMMGGYTF
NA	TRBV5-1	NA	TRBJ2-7	TGCGCCAGCAGCCTCTCGGGAGTTGGCTACGAGCAGTACTTC	CASSLSGVGYEQYF
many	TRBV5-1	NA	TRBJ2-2	TGCGCCAGCAGCTTGCTATTCTCCGACACCGGGGAGCTGTTTTTT	CASSLLFSDTGELFF
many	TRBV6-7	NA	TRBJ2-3	TGTGCCAGCAACTTGCCGAAACCTTCCCTCGGAGCAGATACGCAGTATTTT	CASNLPKPSLGADTQYF
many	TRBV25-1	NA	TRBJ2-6	TGTGCCAGTGCGTCCGGTTCTTCTGGGGCCAACGTCCTGACTTTC	CASASGSSGANVLTF
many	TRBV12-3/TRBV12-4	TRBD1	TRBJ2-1	TGTGCCAGCAGTTTTGGGACAGGGGTTTCTAATGAGCAGTTCTTC	CASSFGTGVSNEQFF
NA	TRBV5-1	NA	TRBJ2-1	TGCGCCAGCAGTCTCGCCCTGAACGCCAATGAGCAGTTCTTC	CASSLALNANEQFF
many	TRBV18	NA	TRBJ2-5	TGTGCCAGCTCACCACCGCTAGAGACCCAGTACTTC	CASSPPLETQYF
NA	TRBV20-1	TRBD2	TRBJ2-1	TGCAGTGCTAGCGTTATAGCGGGAGGGCGGGGAGATGAGCAGTTCTTC	CSASVIAGGRGDEQFF
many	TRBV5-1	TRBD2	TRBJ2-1	TGCGCCAGCAGCTGGACTAGCGAAGCCAATGAGCAGTTCTTC	CASSWTSEANEQFF
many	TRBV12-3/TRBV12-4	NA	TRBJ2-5	TGTGCCAGCAGTTTAGCGGGAGGTCGGGAGACCCAGTACTTC	CASSLAGGRETQYF
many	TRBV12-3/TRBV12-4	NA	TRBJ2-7	TGTGCCAGCAGTTTAAGGGGGTCCCGATACGAGCAGTACTTC	CASSLRGSRYEQYF
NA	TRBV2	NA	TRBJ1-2	TGTGCCAGCAGTCTCTCCAGGGACGGCTACACCTTC	CASSLSRDGYTF
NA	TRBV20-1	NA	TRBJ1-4	TGCAGTGCTAGCGGTGGGTCGGGGCAGGAAAAACTGTTTTTT	CSASGGSGQEKLFF
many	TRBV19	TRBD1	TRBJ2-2	TGTGCCAGTACCGACTTGGGACAGGGGGCGTCCGGGGAGCTGTTTTTT	CASTDLGQGASGELFF
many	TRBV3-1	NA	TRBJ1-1	TGTGCCAGCAGCCAAGATCTGGCGGGCACTGAAGCTTTCTTT	CASSQDLAGTEAFF
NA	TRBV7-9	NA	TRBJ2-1	TGTGCCAGCAGCTTAGGAGCCCGCTCCTACAATGAGCAGTTCTTC	CASSLGARSYNEQFF
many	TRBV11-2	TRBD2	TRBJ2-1	TGTGCCAGCAGCCGACCAACAACGGGGACTAGCGGGAGTACCTACAATGAGCAGTTCTTC	CASSRPTTGTSGSTYNEQFF
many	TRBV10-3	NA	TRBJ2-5	TGTGCCATCAGTGATCTGCCAGGGGAGGTGGAGACCCAGTACTTC	CAISDLPGEVETQYF
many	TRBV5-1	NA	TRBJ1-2	TGCGCCAGCAGCTTGGGGGACAACGGTAACTATGGCTACACCTTC	CASSLGDNGNYGYTF
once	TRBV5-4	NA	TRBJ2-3	TGTGCCAGCAGCTTGGAACAAACACGGAGCACAGATACGCAGTATTTT	CASSLEQTRSTDTQYF
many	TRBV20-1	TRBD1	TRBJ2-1	TGCAGTGCCCCTCATCAACCGGGACAGATGAGAGGTGAGCAGTTCTTC	CSAPHQPGQMRGEQFF
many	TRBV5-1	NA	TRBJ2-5	TGCGCCAGCAGCGGGGATAGCGGATACCAAGAGACCCAGTACTTC	CASSGDSGYQETQYF
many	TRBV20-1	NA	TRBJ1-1	TGCAGTGCTAGAGGCCCCAGAGTGAACACTGAAGCTTTCTTT	CSARGPRVNTEAFF
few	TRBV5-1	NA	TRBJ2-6	TGCGCCAGCAGCTTGAGGGGCTACTTGACTGGGGCCAACGGCCTGACTTTC	CASSLRGYLTGANGLTF
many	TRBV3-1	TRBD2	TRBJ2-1	TGTGCCAGCAGCCAATCCCGGGGGGGGGGTTACAATGAGCAGTTCTTC	CASSQSRGGGYNEQFF
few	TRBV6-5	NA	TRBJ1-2	TGTGCCAGCAGTTACACTACAGGGATGGGTTATGGCTACACCTTC	CASSYTTGMGYGYTF
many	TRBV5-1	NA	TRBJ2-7	TGCGCCAGCAGTAATAGCGGCGACGGGGAGCAGTACTTC	CASSNSGDGEQYF
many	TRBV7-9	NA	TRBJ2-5	TGTGCCAGTACGGGGCAGGGCCCGGTGCAAGAGACCCAGTACTTC	CASTGQGPVQETQYF
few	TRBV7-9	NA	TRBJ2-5	TGTGCCAGCAGCCCACAGGATAGAATACCAGAGACCCAGTACTTC	CASSPQDRIPETQYF
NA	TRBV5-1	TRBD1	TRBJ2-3	TGCGCCAGCAGCAGAACCGGGACAGGGCGGGATACGCAGTATTTT	CASSRTGTGRDTQYF
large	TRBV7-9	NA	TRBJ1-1	TGTGCCAGCAGCTTAGCCGAACAGCAGTACGACACTGAAGCTTTCTTT	CASSLAEQQYDTEAFF
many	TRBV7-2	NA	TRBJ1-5	TGTGCCAGCACCCAAGGTTCAGCCGGCAATCAGCCCCAGCATTTT	CASTQGSAGNQPQHF
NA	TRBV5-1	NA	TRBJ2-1	TGCGCCAGCAGACCCGACTCTAGAGCGGCCCACAATGAGCAGTTCTTC	CASRPDSRAAHNEQFF
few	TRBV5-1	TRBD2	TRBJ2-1	TGCGCCAGCAGCGGGTCGATGCGGCTAGCGGGAAATCAGGCCTACAATGAGCAGTTCTTC	CASSGSMRLAGNQAYNEQFF
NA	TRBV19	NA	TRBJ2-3	TGTGCCAGCAAGGTTGAGGGCGCGAACACAGATACGCAGTATTTT	CASKVEGANTDTQYF
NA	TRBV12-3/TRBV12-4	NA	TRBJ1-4	TGTGCCAGCAGTTTGAGGGAGACGCATGAAAAACCGTTTTTT	CASSLRETHEKPFF
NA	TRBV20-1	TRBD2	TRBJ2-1	TGCAGTGCTAGAGGGCGACTAGCGGGCCCATACAATGAGCAGTTCTTC	CSARGRLAGPYNEQFF
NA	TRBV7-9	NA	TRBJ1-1	TGTGCCAGCAGCGTTCAGGTCCTCATGAACACTGAAGCTTTCTTT	CASSVQVLMNTEAFF
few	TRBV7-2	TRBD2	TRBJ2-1	TGTGCCAGCAGCTTACGCGGGAGTCCCTACAATGAGCAGTTCTTC	CASSLRGSPYNEQFF
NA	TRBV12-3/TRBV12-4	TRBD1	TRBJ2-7	TGTGCCAGCCGTTTGGGACAGGTCGACGAGCAGTACTTC	CASRLGQVDEQYF